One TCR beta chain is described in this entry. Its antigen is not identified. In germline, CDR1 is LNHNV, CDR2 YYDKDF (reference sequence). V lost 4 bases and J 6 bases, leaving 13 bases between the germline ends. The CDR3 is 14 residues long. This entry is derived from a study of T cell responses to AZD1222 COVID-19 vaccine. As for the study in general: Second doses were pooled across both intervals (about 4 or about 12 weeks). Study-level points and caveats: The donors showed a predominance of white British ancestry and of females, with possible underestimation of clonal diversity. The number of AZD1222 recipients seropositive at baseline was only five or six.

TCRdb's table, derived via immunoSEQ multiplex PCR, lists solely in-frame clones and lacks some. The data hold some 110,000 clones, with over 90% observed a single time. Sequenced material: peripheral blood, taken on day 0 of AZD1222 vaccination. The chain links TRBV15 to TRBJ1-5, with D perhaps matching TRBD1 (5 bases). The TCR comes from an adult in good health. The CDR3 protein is CATSTTGGAQPQHF. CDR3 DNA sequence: TGTGCCACCAGCACCACCGGAGGGGCTCAGCCCCAGCATTTT.